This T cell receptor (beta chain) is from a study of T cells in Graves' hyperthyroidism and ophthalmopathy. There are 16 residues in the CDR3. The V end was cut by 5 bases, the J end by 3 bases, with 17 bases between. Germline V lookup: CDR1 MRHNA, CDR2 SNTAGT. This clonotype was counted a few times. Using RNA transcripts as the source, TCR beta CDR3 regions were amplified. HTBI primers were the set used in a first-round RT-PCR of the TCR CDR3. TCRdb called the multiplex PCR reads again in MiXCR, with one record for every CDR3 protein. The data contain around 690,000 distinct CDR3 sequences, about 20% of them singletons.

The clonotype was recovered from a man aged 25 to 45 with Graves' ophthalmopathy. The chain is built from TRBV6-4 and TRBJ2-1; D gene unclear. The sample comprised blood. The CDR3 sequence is CASSHRWAPFYNEQFF. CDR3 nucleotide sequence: TGTGCCAGCAGTCATCGTTGGGCCCCTTTCTACAATGAGCAGTTCTTC.